Presented here are 15 T cell receptor beta chains from one specimen sequenced in a study of Graves' ophthalmopathy and Graves' hyperthyroidism. RNA transcripts provided the template for amplifying TCR beta CDR3 regions. First-round RT-PCR with HTBI primers preceded a second-round multiplex PCR. MiXCR, applied by TCRdb to the multiplex PCR reads, yields one record per CDR3 protein. The sample holds 360,000 or so distinct CDR3 sequences; approximately 20% are singletons and the top ten take around 1.5%. The sample comprised peripheral blood. These receptors were collected from a woman aged 18-29 years with Graves' ophthalmopathy.

The table lists this clonotype with many counts. The genes are TRBV5-1 and TRBJ1-1, with D tentatively TRBD1 (6 bases). Germline V lookup: CDR1 SGHRS, CDR2 YFSETQ. Trimming removed 4 bases from V and 6 bases from J, with 13 bases in between. This CDR3 comprises 13 residues. This chain's CDR3 is CASSEGGRSEAFF. In DNA, the CDR3 is TGCGCCAGCAGCGAAGGGGGTCGATCTGAAGCTTTCTTT.

This clonotype was recorded at least ten times. The rearrangement joins TRBV28 to TRBJ1-1, with 9 bases aligning to TRBD1. The CDR3 consists of 15 residues. The germline V gene encodes CDR1 MDHEN and CDR2 SYDVKM. Trimming cost V 6 bases and J 8 bases; bases outside gene matches: 13. The CDR3 loop reads CASSRADRGRIEAFF. DNA for the CDR3: TGTGCCAGCAGCCGCGCGGACAGGGGCCGGATAGAAGCTTTCTTT.

This clonotype has more than one count but fewer than ten. The gene calls are TRBV18 and TRBJ2-7, with TRBD1 matching over 12 bases. V shed 1 base, J shed 5 bases, and the junction held 9 bases outside the gene matches. The length of the CDR3 is 17 residues. Per the germline V gene, CDR1 is KGHSH and CDR2 is LQKENI. CDR3 sequence reads: CASSPQETGTGGDEQYF. Written as DNA, the CDR3 is TGTGCCAGCTCACCACAAGAGACAGGGACAGGGGGCGACGAGCAGTACTTC.

This clonotype was picked up many times. At one boundary the junction diverges from the germline segment, which might be a read error. The chain combines TRBV6-5 with TRBJ2-7; 9 nucleotides align to TRBD2. The CDR3 loop spans 15 amino acids. Looked up from germline, CDR1 is MNHEY and CDR2 is SVGAGI. This CDR3 is CASSYELAGANEQYF. For the CDR3, the DNA is TGCGCCAGCAGTTACGAGTTAGCGGGAGCAAACGAGCAGTACTTC.

The chain combines TRBV7-2 with TRBJ2-2, with D hard to call. This CDR3 is 14 amino acids long. In germline, CDR1 is SGHTA, CDR2 FQGNSA. Trimming pared 0 bases from V and 5 bases from J, leaving 7 bases between. CDR3 in amino acids: CASSLATGTGELFF. The CDR3 nucleotides are TGTGCCAGCAGCTTAGCGACGGGTACCGGGGAGCTGTTTTTT.

The V gene is TRBV6-2 or TRBV6-3, the J gene TRBJ2-5; 11 bases line up with TRBD2. CDR3 length equals 15 residues. Germline loops: CDR1 MNHEY, CDR2 SVGEGT. Germline trimming cut 0 bases from V and 9 bases from J; bases unmatched to any gene: 6. CDR3: CASSYSTSGTGAQYF. The CDR3 DNA sequence: TGTGCCAGCAGTTACTCGACTAGCGGGACTGGGGCCCAGTACTTC.

This clonotype was observed many times. The J gene is TRBJ2-7, the V gene TRBV4-2; the D gene is possibly TRBD2 (5 bases). CDR1 is LGHNA, CDR2 YNFKEQ, per germline. The CDR3 totals 17 residues. The V gene lost 2 bases and the J gene lost 2 bases, with 19 bases spanning the gap. In DNA, the CDR3 is TGTGCCAGCAGCCAAATGGGTGGAGGCGCTAAGGCCTACGAGCAGTACTTC. Translated, it gives CASSQMGGGAKAYEQYF.

This clonotype was recorded at least ten times. The V call is TRBV14, the J call TRBJ2-5, with D possibly being TRBD1 (5 bases). The germline V and J ends were trimmed by 3 bases and 1 base, with 9 bases remaining between them. Germline V lookup: CDR1 SGHDN, CDR2 FVKESK. CDR3 length equals 14 residues. CDR3 sequence reads: CASSQGQFQETQYF. In nucleotides, the CDR3 is TGTGCCAGCAGCCAGGGGCAGTTCCAAGAGACCCAGTACTTC.

There are many counts of this clonotype. The genes are TRBV28 and TRBJ2-7, with D possibly being TRBD2 (6 bases). This CDR3 comprises 15 residues. Between the trimmed V and J ends, which lost 5 bases and 0 bases, there was a span of 14 bases. Per germline, CDR1 MDHEN and CDR2 SYDVKM. CDR3 loop: CASSPERETSYEQYF. The CDR3 coding sequence is TGTGCCAGCAGTCCGGAACGGGAGACCTCCTACGAGCAGTACTTC.

This clonotype was picked up many times. The chain combines TRBV18 with TRBJ2-5; D is perhaps TRBD1 (5 bases). This CDR3 region has 13 residues. Trimming removed 2 bases at V and 5 bases at J, with 9 bases between. CDR1 and CDR2 from the germline V gene are KGHSH and LQKENI. CDR3 amino acids: CASSPGRAETQYF. CDR3 DNA sequence: TGTGCCAGCTCACCAGGCAGGGCGGAGACCCAGTACTTC. The variable domain in full, with the rest retrieved from reference TRBV18 and TRBJ2-5, is NAGVMQNPRHLVRRRGQEARLRCSPMKGHSHVYWYRQLPEEGLKFMVYLQKENIIDESGMPKERFSAEFPKEGPSILRIQQVVRGDSAAYFCASSPGRAETQYFGPGTRLLVL.

This clonotype was seen ten or more times. The chain carries TRBV11-1 and TRBJ2-7; D is perhaps TRBD1 (6 bases). The V gene's germline CDR1 is SGHAT and CDR2 FQDESV (reference sequence). The CDR3 runs to 16 residues. V lost 5 bases to trimming and J lost 3 bases, with 20 bases between them. The CDR3 DNA sequence: TGTGCCAGCAGCCAACAGGGCGCGAGGCGGTTCTACGAGCAGTACTTC. Its translation is CASSQQGARRFYEQYF. Variable domain in full (rest from reference TRBV11-1 and TRBJ2-7): EAEVAQSPRYKITEKSQAVAFWCDPISGHATLYWYRQILGQGPELLVQFQDESVVDDSQLPKDRFSAERLKGVDSTLKIQPAELGDSAMYLCASSQQGARRFYEQYFGPGTRLTVT.

This clonotype was observed many times. The chain carries TRBV27 and TRBJ2-2; D not resolved. Germline CDR1 MNHEY, CDR2 SMNVEV (reference sequence). The ends were cut back, 3 bases at V and 0 bases at J, with 11 bases in the middle. The CDR3 has 16 residues. CDR3 sequence reads: CASSFWQPTNTGELFF. CDR3 DNA sequence: TGTGCCAGCAGTTTTTGGCAGCCTACGAACACCGGGGAGCTGTTTTTT.

The table lists this clonotype with many counts. The J gene is TRBJ2-7, the V gene TRBV28; 10 nucleotides line up with TRBD1. The V and J ends lost 4 bases and 4 bases, in that order; junction bases with no gene match: 7. The CDR3 totals 15 residues. CDR1 and CDR2 from the germline V gene are MDHEN and SYDVKM. In DNA form, the CDR3 reads TGTGCCAGCAGTTCCTTGACAGGGGGCGCATACGAGCAGTACTTC. It encodes CASSSLTGGAYEQYF.

This clonotype showed up many times. The chain carries TRBV4-3 and TRBJ1-6; D gene uncertain. There are 14 residues in the CDR3. The ends were cut back, 0 bases at V and 14 bases at J, with 14 bases in the middle. Germline lookup yields CDR1 LGHNA and CDR2 YSLEER. CDR3 nucleotides: TGCGCCAGCAGCCAAGATCTAACCCAGTCCTCCCTCCACTTT. Amino acid sequence: CASSQDLTQSSLHF.

This clonotype was seen at least ten times. The V gene is TRBV27, the J gene TRBJ1-6; D gene ambiguous. Trimming shortened V by 8 bases and J by 11 bases, and 16 bases separated the two germline ends. The CDR3 totals 13 residues. In germline, CDR1 is MNHEY, CDR2 SMNVEV (reference sequence). The CDR3 region is CASLAGSGTPLHF. DNA for the CDR3: TGTGCCAGCCTAGCAGGATCCGGTACACCCCTCCACTTT.